The source of this TCR beta chain is a study of cytomegalovirus exposure and HLA in healthy donors. The CDR3 spans 10 residues. Per the germline V gene, CDR1 is SGDLS and CDR2 is YYNGEE. Trimming cost V 4 bases and J 14 bases, with 7 bases left between them. Profiling relied on immunoSEQ multiplex PCR, and the TCRdb table lists in-frame clones only, not all of them. The table has 50,000 or so clones, more than 70% seen once; the top ten hold about 8.1%. The sequence derives from a woman aged 18-29 years in good health and CMV-seropositive. Sample: PBMCs. The chain uses TRBV9 and TRBJ1-6; D gene unclear. In DNA, the CDR3 is TGTGCCAGCAGCCCTCAGACCCTCCACTTT. Translated: CASSPQTLHF.